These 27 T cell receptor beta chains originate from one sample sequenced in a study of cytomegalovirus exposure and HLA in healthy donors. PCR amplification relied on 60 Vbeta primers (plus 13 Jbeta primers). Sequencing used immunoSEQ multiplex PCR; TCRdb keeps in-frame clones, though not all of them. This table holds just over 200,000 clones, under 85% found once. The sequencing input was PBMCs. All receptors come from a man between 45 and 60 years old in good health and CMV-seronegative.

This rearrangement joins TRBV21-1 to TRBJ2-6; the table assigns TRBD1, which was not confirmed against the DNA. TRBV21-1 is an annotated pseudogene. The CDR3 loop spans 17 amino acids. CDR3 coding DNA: TGTGCCAGCAGAAAGGACAGGGGAGACTCTGGGGCCAACGTCCTGACTTTC. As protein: CASRKDRGDSGANVLTF.

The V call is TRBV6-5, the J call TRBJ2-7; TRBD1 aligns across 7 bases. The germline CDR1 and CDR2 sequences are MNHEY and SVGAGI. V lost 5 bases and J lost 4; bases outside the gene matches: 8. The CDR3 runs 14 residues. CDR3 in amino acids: CASSRHRGPYEQYF. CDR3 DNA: TGTGCCAGCAGTCGGCACAGGGGCCCATACGAGCAGTACTTC.

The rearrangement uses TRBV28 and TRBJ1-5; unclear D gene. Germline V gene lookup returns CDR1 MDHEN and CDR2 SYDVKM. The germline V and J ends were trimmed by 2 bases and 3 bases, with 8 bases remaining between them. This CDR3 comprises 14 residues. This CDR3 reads CASSLRQANQPQHF. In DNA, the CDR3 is TGTGCCAGCAGTTTAAGGCAGGCCAATCAGCCCCAGCATTTT.

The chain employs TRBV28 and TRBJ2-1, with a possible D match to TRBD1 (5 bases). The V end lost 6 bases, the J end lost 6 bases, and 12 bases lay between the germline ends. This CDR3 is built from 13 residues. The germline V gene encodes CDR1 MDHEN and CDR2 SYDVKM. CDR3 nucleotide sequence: TGTGCCAGCAGCCAACCCCAGGGCAATGAGCAGTTCTTC. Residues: CASSQPQGNEQFF.

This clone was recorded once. The chain's CDR3 is CASSEGLAVGEQYF. The CDR3 bases are TGTGCCAGCAGTGAAGGACTAGCGGTCGGCGAGCAGTACTTC. The chain has TRBV2 and TRBJ2-7; 9 bases align to TRBD2. The J segment lost 6 bases and the V segment lost 1 base, leaving 4 bases of the junction unmatched. The CDR3 contains 14 residues. Germline V lookup: CDR1 SNHLY, CDR2 FYNNEI.

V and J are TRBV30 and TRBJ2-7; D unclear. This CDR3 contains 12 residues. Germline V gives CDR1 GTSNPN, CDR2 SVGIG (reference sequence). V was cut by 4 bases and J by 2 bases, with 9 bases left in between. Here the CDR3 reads CAWTVTTYEQYF. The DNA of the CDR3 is TGTGCCTGGACAGTGACAACCTACGAGCAGTACTTC.

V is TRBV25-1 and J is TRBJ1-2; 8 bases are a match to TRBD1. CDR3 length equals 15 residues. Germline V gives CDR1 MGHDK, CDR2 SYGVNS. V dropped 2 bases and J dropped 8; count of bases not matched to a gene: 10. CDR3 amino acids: CASSERGQGAKGYTF. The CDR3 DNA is TGTGCCAGCAGTGAAAGAGGGCAGGGGGCGAAAGGCTACACCTTC.

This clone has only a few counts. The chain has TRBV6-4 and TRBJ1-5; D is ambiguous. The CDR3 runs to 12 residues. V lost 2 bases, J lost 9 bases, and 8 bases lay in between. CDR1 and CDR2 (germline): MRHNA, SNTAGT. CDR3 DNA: TGTGCCAGCAGTGACAGAGGAGGGCCCCAGCATTTT. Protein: CASSDRGGPQHF.

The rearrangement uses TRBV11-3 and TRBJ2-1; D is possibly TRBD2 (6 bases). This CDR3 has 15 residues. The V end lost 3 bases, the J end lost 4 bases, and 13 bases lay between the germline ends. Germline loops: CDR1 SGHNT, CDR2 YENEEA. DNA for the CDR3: TGTGCCAGCAGCTTGGGGCTAGCGATGTACAATGAGCAGTTCTTC. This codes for CASSLGLAMYNEQFF. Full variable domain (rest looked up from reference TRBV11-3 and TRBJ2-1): EAGVVQSPRYKIIEKKQPVAFWCNPISGHNTLYWYLQNLGQGPELLIRYENEEAVDDSQLPKDRFSAERLKGVDSTLKIQPAELGDSAVYLCASSLGLAMYNEQFFGPGTRLTVL.

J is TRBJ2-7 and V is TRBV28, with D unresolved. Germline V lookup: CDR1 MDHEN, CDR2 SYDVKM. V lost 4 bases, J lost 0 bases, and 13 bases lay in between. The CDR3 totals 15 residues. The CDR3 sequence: CASSSASGGSYEQYF. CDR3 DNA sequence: TGTGCCAGCAGTTCCGCCTCTGGCGGCTCCTACGAGCAGTACTTC.

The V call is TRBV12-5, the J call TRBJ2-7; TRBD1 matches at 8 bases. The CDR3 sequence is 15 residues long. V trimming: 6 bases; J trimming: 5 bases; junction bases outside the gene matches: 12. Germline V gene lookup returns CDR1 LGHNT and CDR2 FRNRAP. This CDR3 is CASGLVRGLVDEQYF. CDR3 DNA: TGTGCTAGTGGACTTGTCAGGGGGCTTGTCGACGAGCAGTACTTC.

Written as DNA, the CDR3 is TGTGCCAGCAGTGAAGGGGCAGAAAACTATGGCTACACCTTC. Protein: CASSEGAENYGYTF. The chain employs TRBV2 and TRBJ1-2; D not certain. The CDR3 has 14 residues. The V and J ends lost 1 base and 2 bases respectively, with 8 bases between them. Germline V CDR1 and CDR2: SNHLY, FYNNEI. The complete variable domain, with remaining parts taken from reference TRBV2 and TRBJ1-2, reads EPEVTQTPSHQVTQMGQEVILRCVPISNHLYFYWYRQILGQKVEFLVSFYNNEISEKSEIFDDQFSVERPDGSNFTLKIRSTKLEDSAMYFCASSEGAENYGYTFGSGTRLTVV.

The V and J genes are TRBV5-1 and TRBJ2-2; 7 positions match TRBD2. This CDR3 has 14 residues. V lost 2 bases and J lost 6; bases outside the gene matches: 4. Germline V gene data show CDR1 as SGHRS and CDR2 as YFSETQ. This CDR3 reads CASSLWAGAGELFF. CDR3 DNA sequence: TGCGCCAGCAGCTTATGGGCGGGAGCCGGGGAGCTGTTTTTT.

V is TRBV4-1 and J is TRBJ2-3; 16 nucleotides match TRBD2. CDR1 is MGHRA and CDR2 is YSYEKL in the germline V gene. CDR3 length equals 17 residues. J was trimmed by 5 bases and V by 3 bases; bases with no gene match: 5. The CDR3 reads CASSQPGTSGREDTQYF. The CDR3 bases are TGCGCCAGCAGCCAGCCCGGGACTAGCGGGAGGGAAGATACGCAGTATTTT.

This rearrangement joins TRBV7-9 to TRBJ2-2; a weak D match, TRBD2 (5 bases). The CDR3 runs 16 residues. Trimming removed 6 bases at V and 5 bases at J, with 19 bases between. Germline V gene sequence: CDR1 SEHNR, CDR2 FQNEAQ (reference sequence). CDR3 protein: CASSLGRTLATGELFF. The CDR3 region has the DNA TGTGCCAGCAGTCTCGGCAGGACTCTTGCGACCGGGGAGCTGTTTTTT.

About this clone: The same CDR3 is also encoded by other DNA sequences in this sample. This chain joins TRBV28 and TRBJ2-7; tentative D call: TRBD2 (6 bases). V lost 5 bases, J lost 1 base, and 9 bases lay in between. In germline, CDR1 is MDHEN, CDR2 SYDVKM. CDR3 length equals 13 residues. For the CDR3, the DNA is TGTGCCAGCAGTCTTGCGGGGTCCTACGAGCAGTACTTC. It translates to CASSLAGSYEQYF.

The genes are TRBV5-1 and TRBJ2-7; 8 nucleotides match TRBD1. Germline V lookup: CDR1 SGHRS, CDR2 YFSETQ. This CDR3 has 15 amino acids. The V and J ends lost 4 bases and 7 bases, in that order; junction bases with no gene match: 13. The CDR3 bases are TGCGCCAGCAGCGTATCGGGACAGGTCCTTGAAGAGCAGTACTTC. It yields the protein CASSVSGQVLEEQYF.

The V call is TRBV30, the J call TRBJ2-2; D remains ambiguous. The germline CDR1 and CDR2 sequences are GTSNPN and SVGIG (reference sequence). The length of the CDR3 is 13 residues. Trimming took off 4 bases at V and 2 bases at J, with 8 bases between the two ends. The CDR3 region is CAWTTRNTGELFF. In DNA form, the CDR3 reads TGTGCCTGGACAACCAGAAACACCGGGGAGCTGTTTTTT.

In nucleotides, the CDR3 is TGTGCCAGCAGTTATCTAGCGGGGTTCTACGAGCAGTACTTC. Amino acid sequence: CASSYLAGFYEQYF. The chain has TRBV27 and TRBJ2-5; 9 bases are a match to TRBD2. TRBJ2-7 matches the DNA end more closely, so the J call is doubtful. This CDR3 contains 14 residues. The V gene's germline CDR1 is MNHEY and CDR2 SMNVEV (reference sequence).

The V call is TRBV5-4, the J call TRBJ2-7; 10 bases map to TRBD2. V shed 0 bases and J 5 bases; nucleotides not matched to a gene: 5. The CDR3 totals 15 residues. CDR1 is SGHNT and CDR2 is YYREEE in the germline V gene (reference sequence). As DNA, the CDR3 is TGTGCCAGCAGCTTGGGGCTAGCGGGAGAACACGAGCAGTACTTC. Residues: CASSLGLAGEHEQYF.

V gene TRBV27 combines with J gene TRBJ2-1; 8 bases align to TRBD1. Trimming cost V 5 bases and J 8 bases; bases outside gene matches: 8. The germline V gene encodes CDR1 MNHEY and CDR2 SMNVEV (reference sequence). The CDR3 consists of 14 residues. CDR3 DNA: TGTGCCAGCAGTCGGAGACAGGGGCTCTATGAGCAGTTCTTC. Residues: CASSRRQGLYEQFF.

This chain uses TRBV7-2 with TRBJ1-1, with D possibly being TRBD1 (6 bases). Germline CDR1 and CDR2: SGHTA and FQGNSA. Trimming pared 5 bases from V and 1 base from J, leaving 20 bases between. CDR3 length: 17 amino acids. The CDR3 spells CASSMGTRVGENTEAFF. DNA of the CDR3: TGTGCCAGCAGCATGGGGACACGGGTCGGGGAGAACACTGAAGCTTTCTTT.

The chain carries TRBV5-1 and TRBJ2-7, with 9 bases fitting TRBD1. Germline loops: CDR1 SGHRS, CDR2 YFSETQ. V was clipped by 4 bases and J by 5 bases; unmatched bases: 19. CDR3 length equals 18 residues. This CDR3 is CASSLTPRTGAPTDEQYF. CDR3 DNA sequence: TGCGCCAGCAGCCTGACCCCGCGGACAGGGGCACCCACCGACGAGCAGTACTTC.

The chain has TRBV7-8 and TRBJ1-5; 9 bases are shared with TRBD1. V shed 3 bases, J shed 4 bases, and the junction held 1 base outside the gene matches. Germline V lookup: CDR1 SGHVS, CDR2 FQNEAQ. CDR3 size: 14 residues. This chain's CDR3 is CASSLGQGNQPQHF. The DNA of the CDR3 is TGTGCCAGCAGCTTGGGACAGGGTAATCAGCCCCAGCATTTT.

The CDR3 DNA reads TGTGCCAGCAGCGTAGGAATCGCCGGGACTAGCGGGAGGCTGTACAATGAGCAGTTCTTC. The encoded protein is CASSVGIAGTSGRLYNEQFF. The chain uses TRBV9 and TRBJ2-1; 15 nucleotides align to TRBD2. The CDR3 is 20 amino acids. From germline, CDR1 is SGDLS and CDR2 YYNGEE. V trimming: 0 bases; J trimming: 4 bases; junction bases outside the gene matches: 11.

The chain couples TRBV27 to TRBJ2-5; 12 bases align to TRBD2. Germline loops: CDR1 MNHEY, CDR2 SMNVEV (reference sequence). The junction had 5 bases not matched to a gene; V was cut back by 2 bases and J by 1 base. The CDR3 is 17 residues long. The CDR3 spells CASSLLGTSGSQETQYF. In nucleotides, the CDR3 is TGTGCCAGCAGTTTACTGGGGACTAGCGGGTCCCAAGAGACCCAGTACTTC.

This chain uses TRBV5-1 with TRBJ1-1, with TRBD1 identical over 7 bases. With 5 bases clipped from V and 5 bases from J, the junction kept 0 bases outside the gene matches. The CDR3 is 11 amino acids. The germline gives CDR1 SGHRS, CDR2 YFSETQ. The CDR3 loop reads CASRQGTEAFF. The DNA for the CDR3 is TGCGCCAGCAGACAGGGGACTGAAGCTTTCTTT.